This T cell receptor beta chain was identified during a study of cytomegalovirus exposure and HLA in healthy donors. PCR used 60 Vbeta primers and 13 Jbeta primers. Sequencing used immunoSEQ multiplex PCR; TCRdb keeps in-frame clones, though not all of them. The table lists nearly 110,000 clones, roughly 70% of them singletons. The sample taken for sequencing was PBMCs. The TCR was taken from a woman aged 35 to 49 in good health and CMV-seropositive.

The CDR3 coding sequence is TGTGCCAGCAGCGGGGGCACTCCCTATGGCTACACCTTC. This gives the protein CASSGGTPYGYTF. The rearrangement uses TRBV9 and TRBJ1-2; possible D gene TRBD1, 5 bases. CDR1 is SGDLS, CDR2 YYNGEE, per germline. This CDR3 region has 13 residues. V lost 3 bases, J lost 4 bases, and 10 bases lay in between.